A single T cell receptor beta chain is shown here with its context. The antigen remains undetermined. The data are from a study of T cell responses to AZD1222 COVID-19 vaccine. Profiled with immunoSEQ multiplex PCR; TCRdb holds only in-frame clones, not every one. This sample has around 78,000 clones, with approximately 91% found just once. CDR1 and CDR2 from the germline V gene are SEHNR and FQNEAQ (reference sequence). The CDR3 runs 13 residues. Trimming took 1 base from V and 5 from J, leaving 6 bases between them. Study results and caveats: Most donors were white British, females outnumbered males, and clonal diversity was possibly underestimated. After the peak T cell response, and only then, were repertoires sampled.

The chain employs TRBV7-9 and TRBJ1-5; D is possibly TRBD1 (5 bases). The origin of this receptor is an adult in good health. This material consisted of peripheral blood, taken on day 0 of MenACWY control vaccination. The DNA for the CDR3 is TGTGCCAGCAGCTTAGGGGGCGATCAGCCCCAGCATTTT. Protein: CASSLGGDQPQHF. The variable domain in full, completed from reference TRBV7-9 and TRBJ1-5, reads DTGVSQNPRHKITKRGQNVTFRCDPISEHNRLYWYRQTLGQGPEFLTYFQNEAQLEKSRLLSDRFSAERPKGSFSTLEIQRTEQGDSAMYLCASSLGGDQPQHFGDGTRLSIL.